This T cell receptor (beta chain) was sequenced for a study of blood T cells in healthy people across ages. A second PCR, run for roughly 7 to 12 cycles, used a sample-barcoded 5' primer plus a J-beta primer mix. TCRdb redid the calling of the 5' RACE reads with MiXCR, one entry per CDR3 protein. The sample has more than 600,000 distinct CDR3 sequences; 20% to 25% are singletons. Deletions cut 6 bases from V and 3 bases from J, with 11 bases between. The CDR3 runs 13 residues. Germline V gene lookup returns CDR1 SQVTM and CDR2 ANQGSEA. This sample also belongs to another study, concerning T cells of mothers and their children. That source notes: Clones that were microchimeric and persistent were not detected among T cells.

The origin of this receptor is a boy between 10 and 17 years old in good health. The V call is TRBV29-1, the J call TRBJ1-4; D possibly corresponds to TRBD1 (6 bases). Sequencing input: blood. The CDR3 loop is CSVETGPNEKLFF. Here the CDR3 DNA reads TGCAGCGTGGAGACAGGCCCTAATGAAAAACTGTTTTTT.